The 25 T cell receptor beta chains below all came from one sample that was sequenced in a study of T cell responses to AZD1222 COVID-19 vaccine. The protocol was immunoSEQ multiplex PCR, while the TCRdb copy is restricted to in-frame clones and leaves out a portion. The sample has 160,000 or so clones; 85% to 90% are singletons. This specimen was peripheral blood, taken on day 0 of AZD1222 vaccination. These receptors all come from an adult in good health.

V gene TRBV7-8 combines with J gene TRBJ1-1; TRBD1 aligns across 9 bases. Per germline, CDR1 SGHVS and CDR2 FQNEAQ. The CDR3 is made up of 17 amino acids. The junction had 14 bases not matched to a gene; V was cut back by 4 bases and J by 5 bases. For the CDR3, the DNA is TGTGCCAGCAGCTACCGGGACAGGGCAGTGGGGGTTACTGAAGCTTTCTTT. Its translation: CASSYRDRAVGVTEAFF.

V is TRBV10-1 and J is TRBJ1-2, with D hard to call. CDR3 length equals 13 residues. The germline V and J ends were trimmed by 1 base and 7 bases, with 10 bases remaining between them. In germline, CDR1 is WNHNN, CDR2 SYGVQD (reference sequence). CDR3 residues: CASSEYVLGGYTF. The CDR3 coding sequence is TGCGCCAGCAGTGAGTACGTCCTCGGTGGCTACACCTTC.

As regards this clone: Distinct nucleotide sequences in the sample also encode this CDR3. CDR3 DNA sequence: TGTGCCAGCTCACCACCGGGTGGGCAGCCCCAGCATTTT. Encoded protein: CASSPPGGQPQHF. This chain connects TRBV18 to TRBJ1-5; D is unresolved. CDR3 length: 13 amino acids. The V gene lost 0 bases and the J gene lost 7 bases, with 7 bases spanning the gap. Germline V gives CDR1 KGHSH, CDR2 LQKENI.

V gene TRBV7-3 combines with J gene TRBJ2-3, with TRBD2 identical over 11 bases. Germline V gene data show CDR1 as SGHTA and CDR2 as FQGTGA. J gave up 8 bases and V 5 bases, and 9 bases lay outside the gene matches. The CDR3 contains 15 residues. CDR3 sequence: CASSASLAGGGTQYF. The CDR3, as DNA: TGTGCCAGCAGCGCGAGTCTAGCGGGGGGCGGTACGCAGTATTTT.

V gene TRBV29-1 combines with J gene TRBJ1-4; D possibly corresponds to TRBD1 (6 bases). Per the germline V gene, CDR1 is SQVTM and CDR2 is ANQGSEA. This CDR3 comprises 11 residues. Trimming took off 4 bases at V and 11 bases at J, with 11 bases between the two ends. The chain's CDR3 is CSVVTGSKLFF. The DNA of the CDR3 is TGCAGCGTTGTGACAGGTTCGAAACTGTTTTTT.

The chain combines TRBV6-5 with TRBJ2-5; 9 bases line up with TRBD2. Germline V CDR1 and CDR2: MNHEY, SVGAGI. The junction had 6 bases not matched to a gene; V was cut back by 2 bases and J by 2 bases. The CDR3 loop spans 16 amino acids. CDR3: CASSYRPSGTQETQYF. DNA of the CDR3: TGTGCCAGCAGTTACAGGCCTAGCGGGACTCAAGAGACCCAGTACTTC.

The gene calls are TRBV2 and TRBJ2-3, with TRBD1 as a possible D gene (6 bases). This CDR3 spans 15 amino acids. Deletions cut 8 bases from V and 0 bases from J, with 15 bases between. Germline loops: CDR1 SNHLY, CDR2 FYNNEI. The CDR3 nucleotides read TGTGCCAGCCTACAGGGACCCCCTAGCACAGATACGCAGTATTTT. Translation gives CASLQGPPSTDTQYF.

The V call is TRBV14, the J call TRBJ2-3, with TRBD1 identical over 7 bases. This CDR3 region has 18 residues. Germline CDR1 is SGHDN and CDR2 is FVKESK. V was pared by 3 bases and J by 0 bases, with 12 bases of the junction left unmatched. The CDR3 loop is CASSQRSGTAFSTDTQYF. The CDR3 coding sequence is TGTGCCAGCAGCCAGCGTTCTGGGACAGCGTTTAGCACAGATACGCAGTATTTT.

This sequence joins TRBV2 and TRBJ2-7; D is perhaps TRBD2 (5 bases). V lost 6 bases and J 9 bases, leaving 27 bases between the germline ends. The germline V gene encodes CDR1 SNHLY and CDR2 FYNNEI. CDR3 size: 16 residues. The CDR3 region has the DNA TGTGCCAGCAGGTTAGCGCGGTTTCAGATGGGTTCAGGGCAGTACGTC. Protein sequence: CASRLARFQMGSGQYV.

V gene TRBV6-5 combines with J gene TRBJ1-4, with D possibly matching TRBD1 (5 bases). CDR1 is MNHEY and CDR2 is SVGAGI in the germline V gene. V lost 0 bases and J 5 bases, leaving 10 bases between the germline ends. This CDR3 contains 15 residues. CDR3 nucleotide sequence: TGTGCCAGCAGTTACTCGACAGTCCGCAATGAAAAACTGTTTTTT. It yields the protein CASSYSTVRNEKLFF.

The V call is TRBV11-2, the J call TRBJ1-3, with TRBD1 matching 7 bases. This CDR3 spans 15 amino acids. The V gene end was trimmed by 3 bases and the J gene end by 6 bases; junction bases not matched to a gene: 8. The V gene's germline CDR1 is SGHAT and CDR2 FQNNGV. CDR3 in amino acids: CASSFGRGIPNTIYF. The CDR3 bases are TGTGCCAGCAGCTTTGGCAGGGGGATTCCAAACACCATATATTTT.

The chain combines TRBV7-9 with TRBJ2-1, with TRBD2 as a possible D gene (6 bases). Germline V gene lookup returns CDR1 SEHNR and CDR2 FQNEAQ (reference sequence). The CDR3 length is 19 residues. Trimming left V 2 bases short and J 0 bases short, with 20 bases between. In DNA, the CDR3 is TGTGCCAGCAGCTTAAGGGGTGGGCGGGAAAAGGCCTCCTACAATGAGCAGTTCTTC. It yields the protein CASSLRGGREKASYNEQFF. The variable domain in full, with the rest retrieved from reference TRBV7-9 and TRBJ2-1, is DTGVSQNPRHKITKRGQNVTFRCDPISEHNRLYWYRQTLGQGPEFLTYFQNEAQLEKSRLLSDRFSAERPKGSFSTLEIQRTEQGDSAMYLCASSLRGGREKASYNEQFFGPGTRLTVL.

This chain connects TRBV7-3 to TRBJ2-5; D may match TRBD1 or TRBD2 (5 bases each). With 2 bases removed from V and 5 bases from J, the gap between germline ends came to 9 bases. The length of the CDR3 is 13 residues. The V gene's germline CDR1 is SGHTA and CDR2 FQGTGA. This CDR3 reads CASSLRGSETQYF. In DNA form, the CDR3 reads TGTGCCAGCAGCTTACGGGGCTCGGAGACCCAGTACTTC.

The rearrangement links TRBV6-6 to TRBJ1-2; the D is unclear. There are 11 residues in the CDR3. Per the germline V gene, CDR1 is MNHNY and CDR2 is SVGAGI (reference sequence). The V gene lost 4 bases and the J gene lost 3 bases, with 3 bases spanning the gap. CDR3 sequence reads: CASSSHYGYTF. CDR3 coding DNA: TGTGCCAGCAGTTCACACTATGGCTACACCTTC.

This chain connects TRBV5-1 to TRBJ1-3; the D gene is possibly TRBD1 (5 bases). CDR1 SGHRS and CDR2 YFSETQ come from the germline V gene. This CDR3 comprises 14 residues. Trimming cost V 0 bases and J 8 bases, with 12 bases left between them. CDR3 sequence: CASSLVPGGYTIYF. Here the CDR3 DNA reads TGCGCCAGCAGCTTGGTGCCTGGGGGATACACCATATATTTT.

The J gene is TRBJ1-2, the V gene TRBV6-5; 7 bases are a match to TRBD1. Germline CDR1 is MNHEY and CDR2 is SVGAGI. With 5 bases clipped from V and 13 bases from J, the junction kept 10 bases outside the gene matches. This CDR3 spans 12 amino acids. CDR3 sequence (DNA): TGTGCCAGCAGTCAGACGACAGGGCTCGTCACCTTC. This translates into CASSQTTGLVTF.

The rearrangement uses TRBV27 and TRBJ2-3; 15 nucleotides line up with TRBD2. CDR1 MNHEY and CDR2 SMNVEV come from the germline V gene (reference sequence). The V gene end was trimmed by 2 bases and the J gene end by 0 bases; junction bases not matched to a gene: 3. The CDR3 extends over 18 amino acids. The CDR3 DNA is TGTGCCAGCAGTTTACTCGGGACTAGCGGGAGGAGCACAGATACGCAGTATTTT. Its protein is CASSLLGTSGRSTDTQYF.

The chain employs TRBV6-1 and TRBJ2-7, with a tentative D call TRBD1 (5 bases). This CDR3 comprises 17 residues. Germline CDR1 is MNHNS and CDR2 is SASEGT. With 3 bases removed from V and 2 bases from J, the gap between germline ends came to 20 bases. The CDR3 DNA reads TGTGCCAGCAGTGATCCAACGCAAGGGGCTGGGACCTACGAGCAGTACTTC. It specifies CASSDPTQGAGTYEQYF.

This CDR3 is CASSESAGRDNYGYTF. The CDR3 bases are TGTGCCAGCAGTGAATCGGCAGGGAGGGATAACTATGGCTACACCTTC. This sequence joins TRBV2 and TRBJ1-2, with D perhaps matching TRBD1 (5 bases). V shed 2 bases and J shed 1 base, with 14 bases lying between them. The germline gives CDR1 SNHLY, CDR2 FYNNEI. The CDR3 length is 16 residues.

The rearrangement uses TRBV7-9 and TRBJ2-5, with D possibly being TRBD1 (6 bases). Germline V gene sequence: CDR1 SEHNR, CDR2 FQNEAQ (reference sequence). CDR3 length: 15 residues. V lost 4 bases, J lost 1 base, and 13 bases lay in between. The CDR3 region is CASSSPRQVQETQYF. As DNA, the CDR3 is TGTGCCAGCAGCTCACCTCGACAGGTCCAAGAGACCCAGTACTTC.

V usage is TRBV10-3 and J usage is TRBJ2-7; the D is unclear. Germline assignment: CDR1 ENHRY and CDR2 SYGVKD. V was shortened by 10 bases and J by 1 base, with 17 bases between the two germline ends. This CDR3 spans 14 amino acids. The CDR3, as DNA: TGTGCCACCATAGCCCGCTCGGATTCCTACGAGCAGTACTTC. Translation: CATIARSDSYEQYF.

This chain joins TRBV6-2 or TRBV6-3 and TRBJ1-5; D is perhaps TRBD1 (6 bases). CDR1 is MNHEY, CDR2 SVGEGT, per germline. The CDR3 is 17 residues long. Trimming left V 2 bases short and J 4 bases short, with 18 bases between. The CDR3: CASSYEPGQAFNQPQHF. CDR3 bases: TGTGCCAGCAGTTACGAGCCGGGACAAGCCTTTAATCAGCCCCAGCATTTT.

The chain recombines TRBV7-8 with TRBJ1-1; unclear D gene. CDR1 is SGHVS and CDR2 is FQNEAQ in the germline V gene. The CDR3 runs to 12 residues. V was trimmed by 5 bases and J by 6 bases, leaving 10 bases between them. In DNA form, the CDR3 reads TGTGCCAGCAGCCTGAGGATCGCTGAAGCTTTCTTT. Amino acids: CASSLRIAEAFF.

The genes are TRBV20-1 and TRBJ2-2; 12 nucleotides line up with TRBD2. The germline V gene has CDR1 DFQATT and CDR2 SNEGSKA (reference sequence). Unmatched junction bases numbered 9, after V lost 3 bases and J lost 7 bases. CDR3 length: 16 residues. CDR3 nucleotide sequence: TGCAGTGCTAGTGCCCCTAGCGGGAGGGGTCTCGGGGAGCTGTTTTTT. It codes for CSASAPSGRGLGELFF.

The genes are TRBV5-6 and TRBJ1-5; a weak D match, TRBD1 (6 bases). The CDR3 consists of 14 residues. Trimming took off 0 bases at V and 2 bases at J, with 6 bases between the two ends. From germline, CDR1 is SGHDT and CDR2 YYEEEE. CDR3 DNA: TGTGCCAGCAGCTTGGGGACAGGCAATCAGCCCCAGCATTTT. This translates into CASSLGTGNQPQHF.